This TCR beta chain was documented in a study of T cell responses to AZD1222 COVID-19 vaccine. The protocol was immunoSEQ multiplex PCR, while the TCRdb copy is restricted to in-frame clones and leaves out a portion. This table has approximately 190,000 clones, approximately 91% appearing once. V was cut by 1 base and J by 5 bases, with 15 bases left in between. The CDR3 extends over 17 amino acids. The germline V gene has CDR1 MNHNS and CDR2 SASEGT. The chain joins TRBV6-1 to TRBJ1-6; a weak D match, TRBD1 (6 bases). This TCR came from an adult in good health. Sample: peripheral blood, taken on day 0 of AZD1222 vaccination. The CDR3 DNA reads TGTGCCAGCAGTGAAGGTCAGGGGACGGGCAATAATTCACCCCTCCACTTT. The encoded protein is CASSEGQGTGNNSPLHF.